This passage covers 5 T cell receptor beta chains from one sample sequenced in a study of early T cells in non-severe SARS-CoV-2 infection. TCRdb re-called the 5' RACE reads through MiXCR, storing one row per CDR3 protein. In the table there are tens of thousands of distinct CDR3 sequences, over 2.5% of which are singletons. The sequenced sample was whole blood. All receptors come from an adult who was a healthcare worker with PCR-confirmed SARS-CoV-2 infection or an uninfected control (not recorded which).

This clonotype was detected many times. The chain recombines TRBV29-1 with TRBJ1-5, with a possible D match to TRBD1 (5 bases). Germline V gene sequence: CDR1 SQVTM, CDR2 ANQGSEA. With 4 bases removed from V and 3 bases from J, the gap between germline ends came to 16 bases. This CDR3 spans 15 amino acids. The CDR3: CSVGGGDGDNQPQHF. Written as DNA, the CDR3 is TGCAGCGTTGGAGGAGGGGATGGCGACAATCAGCCCCAGCATTTT.

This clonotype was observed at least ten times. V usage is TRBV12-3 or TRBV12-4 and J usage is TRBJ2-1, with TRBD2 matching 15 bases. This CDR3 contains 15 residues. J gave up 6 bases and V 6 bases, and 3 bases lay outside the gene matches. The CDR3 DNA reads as TGTGCCAGCAGGGGACTAGCGGGGGGTATCAATGAGCAGTTCTTC. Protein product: CASRGLAGGINEQFF.

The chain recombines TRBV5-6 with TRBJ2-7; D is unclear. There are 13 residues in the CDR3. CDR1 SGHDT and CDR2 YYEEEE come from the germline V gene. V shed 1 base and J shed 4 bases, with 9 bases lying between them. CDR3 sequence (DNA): TGTGCCAGCAGCTTGCCCCCTCGTTACGAGCAGTACGTC. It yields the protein CASSLPPRYEQYV.

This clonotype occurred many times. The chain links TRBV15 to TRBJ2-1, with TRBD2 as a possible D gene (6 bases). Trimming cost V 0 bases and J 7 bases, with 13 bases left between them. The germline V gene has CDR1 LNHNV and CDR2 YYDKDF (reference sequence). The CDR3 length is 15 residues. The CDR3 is CATSRDLTSFNEQFF. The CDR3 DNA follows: TGTGCCACCAGCAGAGATCTTACTAGCTTTAATGAGCAGTTCTTC. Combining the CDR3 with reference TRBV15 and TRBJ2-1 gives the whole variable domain DAMVIQNPRYQVTQFGKPVTLSCSQTLNHNVMYWYQQKSSQAPKLLFHYYDKDFNNEADTPDNFQSRRPNTSFCFLDIRSPGLGDTAMYLCATSRDLTSFNEQFFGPGTRLTVL.

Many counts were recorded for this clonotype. This CDR3 reads CASSPGTPNEQFF. The CDR3 bases are TGTGCCAGCAGCCCCGGGACACCTAATGAGCAGTTCTTC. The chain combines TRBV14 with TRBJ2-1, with D perhaps TRBD1 (6 bases). The CDR3 runs 13 residues. V was pared by 4 bases and J by 7 bases, with 11 bases between. CDR1 and CDR2 (germline): SGHDN, FVKESK.